Described below is a single T cell receptor (beta chain) sequence and its context. The V and J ends lost 6 bases and 4 bases respectively, with 15 bases between them. CDR3 size: 14 residues. Germline V gene data show CDR1 as LNHDA and CDR2 as SQIVND (reference sequence). In the original analysis: Amplification of reference gene primers was used by the study to estimate nucleated cell counts. Generated by immunoSEQ multiplex PCR, the TCRdb table keeps only in-frame clones and is missing some. For V, J and clone size, that table is used; D and trimming come from the DNA. The sample contains fewer than 300,000 clones, 80% to 95% of which appear only once. This sample was included in a study of blood T cell repertoires in COVID-19.

This TCR came from a woman in her twenties or thirties who had recovered from COVID-19. The chain joins TRBV19 to TRBJ1-2; D gene unclear. The specimen sequenced was PBMCs or T cells enriched from blood (not recorded which). CDR3 DNA sequence: TGTGCCAGTAGCCGACCGGGGTACTTCTATGGCTACACCTTC. Translating it yields CASSRPGYFYGYTF.